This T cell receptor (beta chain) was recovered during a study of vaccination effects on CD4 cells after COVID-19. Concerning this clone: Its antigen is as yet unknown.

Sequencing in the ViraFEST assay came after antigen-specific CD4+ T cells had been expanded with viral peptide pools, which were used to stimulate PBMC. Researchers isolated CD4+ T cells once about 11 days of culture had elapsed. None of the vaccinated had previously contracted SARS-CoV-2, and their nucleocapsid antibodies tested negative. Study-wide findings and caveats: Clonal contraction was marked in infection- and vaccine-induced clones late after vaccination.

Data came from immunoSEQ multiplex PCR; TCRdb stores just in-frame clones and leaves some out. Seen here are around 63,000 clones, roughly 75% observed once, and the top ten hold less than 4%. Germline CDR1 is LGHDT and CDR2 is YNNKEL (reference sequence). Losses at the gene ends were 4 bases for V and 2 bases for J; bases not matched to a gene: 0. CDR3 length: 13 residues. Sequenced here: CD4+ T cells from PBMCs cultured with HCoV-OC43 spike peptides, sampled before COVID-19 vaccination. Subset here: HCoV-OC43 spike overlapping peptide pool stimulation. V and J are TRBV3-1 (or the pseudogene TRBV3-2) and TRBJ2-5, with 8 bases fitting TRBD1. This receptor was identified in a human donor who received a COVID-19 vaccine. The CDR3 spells CASSRQGQETQYF. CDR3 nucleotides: TGTGCCAGCAGCCGACAGGGGCAAGAGACCCAGTACTTC.